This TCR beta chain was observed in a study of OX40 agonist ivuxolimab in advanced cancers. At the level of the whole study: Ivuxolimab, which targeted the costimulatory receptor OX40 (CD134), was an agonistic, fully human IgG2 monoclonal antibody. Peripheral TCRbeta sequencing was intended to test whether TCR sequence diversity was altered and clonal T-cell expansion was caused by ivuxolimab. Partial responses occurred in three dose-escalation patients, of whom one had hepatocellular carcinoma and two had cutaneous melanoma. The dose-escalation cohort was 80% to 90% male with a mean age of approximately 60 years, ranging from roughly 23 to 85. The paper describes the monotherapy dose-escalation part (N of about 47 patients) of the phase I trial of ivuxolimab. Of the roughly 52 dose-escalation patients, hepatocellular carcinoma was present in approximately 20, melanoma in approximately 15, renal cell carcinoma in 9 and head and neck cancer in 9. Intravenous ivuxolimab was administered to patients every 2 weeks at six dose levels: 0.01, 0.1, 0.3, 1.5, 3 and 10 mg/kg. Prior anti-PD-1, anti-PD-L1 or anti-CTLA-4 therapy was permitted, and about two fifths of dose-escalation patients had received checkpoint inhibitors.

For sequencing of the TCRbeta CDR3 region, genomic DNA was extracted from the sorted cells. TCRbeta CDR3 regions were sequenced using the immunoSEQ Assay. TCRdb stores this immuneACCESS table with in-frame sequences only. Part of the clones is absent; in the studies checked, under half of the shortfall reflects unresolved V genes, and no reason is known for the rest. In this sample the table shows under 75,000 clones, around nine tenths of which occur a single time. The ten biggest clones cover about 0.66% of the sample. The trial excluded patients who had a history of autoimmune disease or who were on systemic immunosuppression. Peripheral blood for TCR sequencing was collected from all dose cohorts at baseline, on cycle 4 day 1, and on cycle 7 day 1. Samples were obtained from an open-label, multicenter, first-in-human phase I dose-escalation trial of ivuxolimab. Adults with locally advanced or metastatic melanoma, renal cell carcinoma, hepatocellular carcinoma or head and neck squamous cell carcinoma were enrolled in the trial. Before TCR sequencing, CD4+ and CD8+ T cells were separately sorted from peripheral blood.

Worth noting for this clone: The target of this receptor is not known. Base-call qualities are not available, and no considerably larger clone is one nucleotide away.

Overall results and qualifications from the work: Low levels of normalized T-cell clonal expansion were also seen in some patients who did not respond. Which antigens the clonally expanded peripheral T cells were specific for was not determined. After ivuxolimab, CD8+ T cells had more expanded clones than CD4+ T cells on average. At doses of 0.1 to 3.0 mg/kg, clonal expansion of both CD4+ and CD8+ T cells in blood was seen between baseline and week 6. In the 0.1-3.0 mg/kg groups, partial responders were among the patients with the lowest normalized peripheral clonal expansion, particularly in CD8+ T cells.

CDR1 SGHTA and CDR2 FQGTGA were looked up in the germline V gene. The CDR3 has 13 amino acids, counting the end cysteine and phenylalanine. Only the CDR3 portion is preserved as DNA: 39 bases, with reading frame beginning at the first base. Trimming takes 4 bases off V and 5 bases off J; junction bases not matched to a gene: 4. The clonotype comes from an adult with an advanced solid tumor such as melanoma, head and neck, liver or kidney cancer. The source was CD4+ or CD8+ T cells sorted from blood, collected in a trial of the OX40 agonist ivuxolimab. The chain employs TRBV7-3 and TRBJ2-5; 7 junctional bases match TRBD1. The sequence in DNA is TGTGCCAGCAGCTCACAGGGGTCGGAGACCCAGTACTTC. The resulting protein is CASSSQGSETQYF. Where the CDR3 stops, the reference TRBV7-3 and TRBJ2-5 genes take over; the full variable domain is GAGVSQTPSNKVTEKGKYVELRCDPISGHTALYWYRQSLGQGPEFLIYFQGTGAADDSGLPNDRFFAVRPEGSVSTLKIQRTERGDSAVYLCASSSQGSETQYFGPGTRLLVL.